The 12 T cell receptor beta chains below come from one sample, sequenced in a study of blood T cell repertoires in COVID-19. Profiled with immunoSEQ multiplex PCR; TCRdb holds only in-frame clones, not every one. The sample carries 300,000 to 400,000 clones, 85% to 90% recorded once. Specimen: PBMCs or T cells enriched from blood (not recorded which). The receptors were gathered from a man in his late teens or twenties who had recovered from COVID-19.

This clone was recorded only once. The CDR3 DNA reads TGTGCCAGCAGCCAATTCCGCGGACGGGACTACAATGAGCAGTTCTTC. Protein product: CASSQFRGRDYNEQFF. V gene TRBV14 combines with J gene TRBJ2-1; tentative D call: TRBD2 (5 bases). The V end lost 2 bases, the J end lost 3 bases, and 14 bases lay between the germline ends. Germline V gene data show CDR1 as SGHDN and CDR2 as FVKESK. CDR3 length equals 16 residues.

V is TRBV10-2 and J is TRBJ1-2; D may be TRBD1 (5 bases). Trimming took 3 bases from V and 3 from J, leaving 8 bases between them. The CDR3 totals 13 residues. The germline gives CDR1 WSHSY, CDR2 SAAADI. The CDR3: CASSEQEYYGYTF. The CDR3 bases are TGCGCCAGCAGTGAACAGGAATACTATGGCTACACCTTC.

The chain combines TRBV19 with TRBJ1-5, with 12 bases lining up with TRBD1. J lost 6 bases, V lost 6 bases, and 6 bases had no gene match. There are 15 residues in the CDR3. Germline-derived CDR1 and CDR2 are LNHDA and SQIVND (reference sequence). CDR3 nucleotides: TGTGCCAGTAGCCCGGGACAGGGGGCCGTTCAGCCCCAGCATTTT. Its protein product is CASSPGQGAVQPQHF.

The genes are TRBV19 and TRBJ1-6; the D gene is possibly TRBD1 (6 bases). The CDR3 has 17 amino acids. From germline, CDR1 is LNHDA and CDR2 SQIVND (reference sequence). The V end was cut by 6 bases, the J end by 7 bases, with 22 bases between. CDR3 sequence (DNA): TGTGCCAGTAGCACACGGTCGGTTGGACAGCCCAATTCACCCCTCCACTTT. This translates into CASSTRSVGQPNSPLHF.

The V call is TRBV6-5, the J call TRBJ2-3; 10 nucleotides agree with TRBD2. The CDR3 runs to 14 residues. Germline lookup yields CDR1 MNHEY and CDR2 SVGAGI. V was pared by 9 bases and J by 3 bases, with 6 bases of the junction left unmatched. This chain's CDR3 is CARKASGRTDTQYF. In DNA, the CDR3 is TGTGCCAGGAAGGCTAGCGGGAGAACAGATACGCAGTATTTT.

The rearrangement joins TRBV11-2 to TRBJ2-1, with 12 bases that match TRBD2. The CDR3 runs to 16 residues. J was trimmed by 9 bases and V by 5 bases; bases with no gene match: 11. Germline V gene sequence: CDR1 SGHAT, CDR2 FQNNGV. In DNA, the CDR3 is TGTGCCAGCAGCCTCCTAGCGGGAGGGTCGTCTGGTGAGCAGTTCTTC. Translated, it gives CASSLLAGGSSGEQFF.

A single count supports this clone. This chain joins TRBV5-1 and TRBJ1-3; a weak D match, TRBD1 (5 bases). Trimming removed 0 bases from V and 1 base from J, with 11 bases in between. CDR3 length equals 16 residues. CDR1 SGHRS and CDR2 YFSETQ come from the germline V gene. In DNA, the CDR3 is TGCGCCAGCAGCTTGGATAGGTGGACATCTGGAAACACCATATATTTT. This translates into CASSLDRWTSGNTIYF.

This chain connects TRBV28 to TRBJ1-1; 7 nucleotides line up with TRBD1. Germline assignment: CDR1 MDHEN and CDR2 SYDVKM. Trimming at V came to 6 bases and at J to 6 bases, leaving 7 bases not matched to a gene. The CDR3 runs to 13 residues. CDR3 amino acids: CASRQTGFPEAFF. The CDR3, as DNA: TGTGCCAGCAGACAGACAGGGTTCCCTGAAGCTTTCTTT.

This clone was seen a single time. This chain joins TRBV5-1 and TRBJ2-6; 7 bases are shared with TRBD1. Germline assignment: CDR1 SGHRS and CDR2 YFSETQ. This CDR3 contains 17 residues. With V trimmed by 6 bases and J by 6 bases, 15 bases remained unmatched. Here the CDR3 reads CASTPGGGSLTANVLTF. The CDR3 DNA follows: TGCGCCAGCACTCCAGGGGGTGGGTCTCTGACGGCCAACGTCCTGACTTTC.

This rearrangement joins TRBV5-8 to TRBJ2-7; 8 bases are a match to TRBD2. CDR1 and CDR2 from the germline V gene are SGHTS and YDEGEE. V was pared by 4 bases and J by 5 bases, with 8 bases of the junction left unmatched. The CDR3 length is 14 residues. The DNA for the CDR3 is TGTGCCAGCAGCCCCTTCCGGGGGGGGAACGAGCAGTACTTC. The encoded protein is CASSPFRGGNEQYF.

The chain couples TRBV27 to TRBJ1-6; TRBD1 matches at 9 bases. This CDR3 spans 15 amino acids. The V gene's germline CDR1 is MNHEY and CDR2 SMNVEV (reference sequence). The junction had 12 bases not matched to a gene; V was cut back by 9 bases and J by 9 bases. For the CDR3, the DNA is TGTGCCAGTTCTACCTTGGGGACAGGGATTTCACCCCTCCACTTT. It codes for CASSTLGTGISPLHF.

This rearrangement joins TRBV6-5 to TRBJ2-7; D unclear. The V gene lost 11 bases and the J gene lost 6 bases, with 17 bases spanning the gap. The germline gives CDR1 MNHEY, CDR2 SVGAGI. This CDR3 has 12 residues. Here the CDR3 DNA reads TGTGCCCGGTGGGCTCCCAGAAGCGAGCAGTACTTC. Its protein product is CARWAPRSEQYF.